The sequence of this TCR beta chain was determined in a study of Ad26.COV2.S vaccination and SARS-CoV-2 variants. Background on the study: The donor participated in the COV1001 trial, in its Ad26.COV2.S arm. Notes on the study in general: Among vaccine recipients, spike-specific TCR breadth exceeded that of placebo recipients.

Noted treatment: roughly 19 received Ad26.COV2.S at low or high dose, single or two shots; about five received placebo; per-sample allocation not given. Material that was analyzed had been drawn on day 63 after the first vaccine or placebo injection. Based in Boston, the donor was an adult of 18-55 years. Trimming pared 3 bases from V and 0 bases from J, leaving 7 bases between. Germline CDR1 is LNHDA and CDR2 is SQIVND (reference sequence). The length of the CDR3 is 14 residues. Method: immunoSEQ multiplex PCR; TCRdb's copy keeps in-frame clones and lacks some. Counted here are some 340,000 clones, 85% to 90% occurring once; the ten biggest clones make up more than 1.5%. With respect to this clone: Its antigen is unidentified. Other DNA sequences of this sample code for an identical CDR3.

The specimen comprised peripheral blood, sampled in a trial of Ad26.COV2.S vaccine versus placebo. V usage is TRBV19 and J usage is TRBJ2-3; tentatively, D is TRBD1 (5 bases). The clonotype originates from a person aged 18-60 years who received the Ad26.COV2.S COVID-19 vaccine or a placebo. The CDR3, as DNA: TGTGCCAGTAGTATTGACAGCAGCACAGATACGCAGTATTTT. Its translation is CASSIDSSTDTQYF.